This T cell receptor (beta chain) originates from a study of beta chain features in type 1 diabetes. With regard to this clone: The antigen is not known.

Expressed TCRB transcripts got sequenced, as all isolated RNA was reverse transcribed. This table comes from immunoSEQ multiplex PCR, and its TCRdb copy is limited to in-frame clones, with some not included. The sample lists about 41,000 clones; approximately 62% were seen once. The CDR3 runs 14 residues. The germline V gene has CDR1 SNHLY and CDR2 FYNNEI. Trimming stripped 8 bases from V and 0 bases from J, with 12 bases between. Findings and limits, study-wide: Cells that show high TCR expression could be over-represented by cDNA sequencing. Within each of all four CD4+ subsets, Type 1 diabetes patients had TCRB CDR3s that were moderately but significantly shorter. VDJ junctions sequenced from type 1 diabetes patients showed fewer insertions and more deletions. A closer apparent resemblance between naive, central memory and Treg TCRB repertoires was seen in patients than in healthy donors.

The single heparinised draw taken from each donor contained around 110 mL of blood on average. The chain has TRBV2 and TRBJ2-3; weak D call: TRBD2 (6 bases). This TCR was recovered from a man younger than 40 with type 1 diabetes. Some clones in this sample may be carry-over from other donors' samples. The sample consisted of Tregs from blood. The CDR3 spells CASLAGLSTDTQYF. DNA for the CDR3: TGTGCCAGCCTCGCGGGACTCAGCACAGATACGCAGTATTTT. Full variable domain (remainder filled in from reference TRBV2 and TRBJ2-3): EPEVTQTPSHQVTQMGQEVILRCVPISNHLYFYWYRQILGQKVEFLVSFYNNEISEKSEIFDDQFSVERPDGSNFTLKIRSTKLEDSAMYFCASLAGLSTDTQYFGPGTRLTVL.